Below, one TCR beta chain is given with its context. This table comes from immunoSEQ multiplex PCR, and its TCRdb copy is limited to in-frame clones, with some not included. The table lists 250,000 to 350,000 clones, about 85% of them singletons. Seattle cases were enrolled at active infection and followed longitudinally. This entry comes from a study of blood T cell repertoires in COVID-19. Study summary: In each case, the material was cDNA or gDNA derived from T cells, B-cell-depleted T cells, or PBMCs.

The ends lost 2 bases at V and 6 bases at J; junction bases unmatched: 11. CDR1 is SGHRS, CDR2 YFSETQ, per germline. The CDR3 has 17 amino acids. This clonotype was obtained from a human donor with COVID-19, enrolled during active disease. The donor label of this sample is uncertain. Sample: peripheral blood. The chain couples TRBV5-1 to TRBJ2-2; 9 nucleotides align to TRBD2. CDR3 in amino acids: CASSFSPPAGGSGELFF. The CDR3 DNA follows: TGCGCCAGCAGCTTCTCCCCCCCAGCGGGAGGTTCCGGGGAGCTGTTTTTT.